A single T cell receptor (beta chain) is shown here with its context. Its antigen is undetermined. The CDR3 is 13 amino acids. Per the germline V gene, CDR1 is KGHSH and CDR2 is LQKENI. The V end lost 6 bases, the J end lost 8 bases, and 13 bases lay between the germline ends. This record comes from a study of shared clonotypes between healthy human individuals. Notes on the study in general: Sampling included only blood; tissue repertoires likely differ.

Into CD45RA+ naive and CD45RA-negative memory subsets, the CD4+ cells were split. Assay: immunoSEQ multiplex PCR; the TCRdb copy retains only in-frame clones and omits some. In the table there are over a million clones, about 96% of which are singletons. The chain is built from TRBV18 and TRBJ1-4; maybe TRBD1 (5 bases). The sequencing input was naive CD4+ T cells sorted from blood. Subset: CD45RA+ positively selected. This clonotype originated in a man aged 25 to 45 in good health. CDR3 DNA sequence: TGTGCCAGCTCCCAAGGGGTCGCGGAAAAACTGTTTTTT. Protein product: CASSQGVAEKLFF.